A selection of T cell receptor beta chains follows, all from one sample in a study of blood T cell repertoires in COVID-19. This table comes from immunoSEQ multiplex PCR, and its TCRdb copy is limited to in-frame clones, with some not included. The sample lists about 180,000 clones, about nine tenths occurring once. The sequenced sample consisted of peripheral blood. These receptors were taken from a woman aged 25-40 years with acute or convalescent COVID-19. The CDR3 runs from the conserved cysteine through the conserved F or W. Each record gives: V gene, CDR3 protein.

v_gene: TRBV6-1; CDR3aa: CASSDLAGGEQFF
v_gene: TRBV7-8; CDR3aa: CASSRITSGMFNTQYF
v_gene: TRBV2; CDR3aa: CASNPLRDSTDTQYF
v_gene: TRBV6-6; CDR3aa: CASSTSDYNEQFF
v_gene: TRBV6-5; CDR3aa: CASSSGGGAYNEQFF
v_gene: TRBV6-2/TRBV6-3; CDR3aa: CASSYNGLGSTDTQYF
v_gene: TRBV29-1; CDR3aa: CSVGAGSYEQYF
v_gene: TRBV28; CDR3aa: CASGREVWYGDTQYF
v_gene: TRBV28; CDR3aa: CASSRQGYYGYTF
v_gene: TRBV5-1; CDR3aa: CASSPPGLAGAEQFF
v_gene: TRBV20-1; CDR3aa: CSAGGGYEQYF
v_gene: TRBV10-1; CDR3aa: CASSPDRGHMGAFF
v_gene: TRBV29-1; CDR3aa: CSVVWTGGDIQYF
v_gene: TRBV29-1; CDR3aa: CSAPSPFYGYTF
v_gene: TRBV3-1/TRBV3-2; CDR3aa: CASSQRGSGNTIYF
v_gene: TRBV28; CDR3aa: CASNSGGVTDTQYF
v_gene: TRBV6-5; CDR3aa: CASSGQGQDTQYF
v_gene: TRBV9; CDR3aa: CASSVLAASYEQYF
v_gene: TRBV6-5; CDR3aa: CASSYEPRTGELFF
v_gene: TRBV29-1; CDR3aa: CSVAQGLQETQYF
v_gene: TRBV5-1; CDR3aa: CASSLNLVREDEQFF
v_gene: TRBV2; CDR3aa: CASPPLAGNMDTQYF
v_gene: TRBV5-1; CDR3aa: CASTVLDTIYF
v_gene: TRBV10-3; CDR3aa: CAISPTTGSNYGYTF
v_gene: TRBV3-1/TRBV3-2; CDR3aa: CASSPPRLTVSNEQFF
v_gene: TRBV14; CDR3aa: CASRRGNSYNEQFF
v_gene: TRBV6-5; CDR3aa: CASSYSTGGVYEQYF
v_gene: TRBV24-1; CDR3aa: CATRRKTVF
v_gene: TRBV5-8; CDR3aa: CASSLAAAGGHNEQFF
v_gene: TRBV6-5; CDR3aa: CASSYVREGQETQYF
v_gene: TRBV28; CDR3aa: CASSPRGDQPQHF
v_gene: TRBV5-1; CDR3aa: CASSLQGNTEAFF
v_gene: TRBV6-5; CDR3aa: CASRRTVDAPQHF
v_gene: TRBV7-9; CDR3aa: CASSHREGGTDTQYF
v_gene: TRBV28; CDR3aa: CAAGGTGADTQYF
v_gene: TRBV2; CDR3aa: CASRFPTNSSLNTEAFF
v_gene: TRBV19; CDR3aa: CASSMGTGPLDEQYF
v_gene: TRBV30; CDR3aa: CAWSTQGAAFF
v_gene: TRBV16; CDR3aa: CASSQGPSTEAFF
v_gene: TRBV18; CDR3aa: CASSPKRKQETQYF
v_gene: TRBV10-3; CDR3aa: CAISDSTNEKLFF
v_gene: TRBV7-9; CDR3aa: CASSVSGSYWEQFF